The entry below gives a single T cell receptor (beta chain) sequence along with its context. Its antigen is undetermined. This sample was included in a study of cytomegalovirus exposure and HLA in healthy donors. Regarding the study as a whole: The dataset shows that most TCR sequences were rare, while some public TCRs occurred in many donors. A missense DCLRE1C variant was associated with V- and J-gene trimming of TCR beta chains in a later analysis, and an independent cohort replicated the association. A later analysis appeared to link common viral pathogens to several of the most significant clusters. The authors considered a cluster of highly shared sequence variants likely to be a sequencing artifact.

PCR amplification relied on 60 Vbeta primers (plus 13 Jbeta primers). Some clones are missing from TCRdb's copy, which holds only in-frame ones; the method was immunoSEQ multiplex PCR. The sample yields some 87,000 clones, 65% to 80% seen once. Trimming took 2 bases from V and 6 from J; bases not matched to a gene: 6. The CDR3 is 14 amino acids. Germline V lookup: CDR1 KGHSH, CDR2 LQKENI. The material sequenced was PBMCs. This receptor was obtained from a woman aged 45-59 years in good health and CMV-seropositive. This chain links TRBV18 with TRBJ1-1, with 7 bases aligning to TRBD1. The CDR3 DNA reads as TGTGCCAGCTCACCATCGGGACAGTACGCTGAAGCTTTCTTT. Protein product: CASSPSGQYAEAFF.